The 5 T cell receptor beta chains reported below all come from one sample, sequenced in a study of response to subunit inactivated influenza vaccine. TCRdb fed the RT-PCR reads into MiXCR, producing one record per CDR3 protein. The data show about 500,000 distinct CDR3 sequences, with 15% to 20% seen just once and 3% held by the top ten. This sample comprised CD4+ T cells sorted from PBMCs, obtained around 25 months after vaccination. Every receptor here comes from a man between 50 and 69 years old who received an inactivated influenza vaccine.

The CDR3 sequence: CASSSFLAGVNEQYF. Here the CDR3 DNA reads TGTGCCAGCAGCTCCTTCCTAGCGGGAGTTAACGAGCAGTACTTC. This chain joins TRBV5-5 and TRBJ2-7; 10 nucleotides match TRBD2. CDR1 and CDR2 from the germline V gene are SGHKS and YYEKEE (reference sequence). This CDR3 is built from 15 residues. V trimming: 3 bases; J trimming: 5 bases; junction bases outside the gene matches: 8.

This clonotype was seen a few times. CDR3 sequence (DNA): TGTGCCATCCCTCCGGAAGGGCGGAAGACCCAGTACTTC. It codes for CAIPPEGRKTQYF. This chain joins TRBV10-3 and TRBJ2-5; D is undetermined. The CDR3 is made up of 13 amino acids. Germline CDR1 and CDR2: ENHRY and SYGVKD. Trimming left V 8 bases short and J 6 bases short, with 16 bases between.

This clonotype was found many times. V and J are TRBV28 and TRBJ1-5; tentative D call: TRBD1 (5 bases). This CDR3 region has 12 residues. V was trimmed by 7 bases and J by 9 bases, leaving 13 bases between them. Germline CDR1 reads MDHEN; CDR2 reads SYDVKM. DNA of the CDR3: TGTGCCAGCAACGTGCAGGGATCGCCCCAGCATTTT. It yields the protein CASNVQGSPQHF.

This chain connects TRBV2 to TRBJ2-1, with 10 nucleotides matching TRBD1. The CDR3 totals 12 residues. Trimming at V came to 7 bases and at J to 10 bases, leaving 4 bases not matched to a gene. From germline, CDR1 is SNHLY and CDR2 FYNNEI. CDR3 region: CASTPDRGEQFF. The CDR3 nucleotides are TGTGCCAGCACTCCGGACAGGGGGGAGCAGTTCTTC.

The gene calls are TRBV12-3 or TRBV12-4 and TRBJ2-7; D possibly matches TRBD1 or TRBD2 (5 bases each). The CDR3 length is 14 residues. V lost 1 base and J 3 bases, leaving 10 bases between the germline ends. The CDR3 region is CASSLGDPYYEQYF. Written as DNA, the CDR3 is TGTGCCAGCAGTTTAGGGGACCCCTACTACGAGCAGTACTTC.